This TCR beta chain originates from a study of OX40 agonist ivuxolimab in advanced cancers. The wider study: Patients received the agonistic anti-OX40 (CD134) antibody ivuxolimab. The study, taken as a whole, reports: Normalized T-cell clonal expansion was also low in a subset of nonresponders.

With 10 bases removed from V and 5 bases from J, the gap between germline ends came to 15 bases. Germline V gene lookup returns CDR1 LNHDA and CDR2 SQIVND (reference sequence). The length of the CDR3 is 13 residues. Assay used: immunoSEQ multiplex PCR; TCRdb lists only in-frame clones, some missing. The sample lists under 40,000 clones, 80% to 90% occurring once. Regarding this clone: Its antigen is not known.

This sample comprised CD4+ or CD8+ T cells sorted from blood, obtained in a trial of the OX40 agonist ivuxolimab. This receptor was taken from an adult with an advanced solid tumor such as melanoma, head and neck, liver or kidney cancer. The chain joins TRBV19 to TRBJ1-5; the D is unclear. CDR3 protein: CATATRDHQPQHF. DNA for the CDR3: TGTGCCACGGCTACGAGAGACCATCAGCCCCAGCATTTT. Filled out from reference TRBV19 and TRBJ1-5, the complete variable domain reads DGGITQSPKYLFRKEGQNVTLSCEQNLNHDAMYWYRQDPGQGLRLIYYSQIVNDFQKGDIAEGYSVSREKKESFPLTVTSAQKNPTAFYLCATATRDHQPQHFGDGTRLSIL.